This note documents a single T cell receptor beta chain sequence. RNA transcripts provided the source from which TCR beta CDR3 regions were amplified. Initially, a first-round RT-PCR of the TCR CDR3 employed the HTBI primer set. TCRdb re-derived calls from the multiplex PCR reads in MiXCR, one entry per CDR3 protein. The data hold hundreds of thousands of distinct CDR3 sequences, with roughly 15% observed a single time. The sample belongs to a study of T cells in Graves' hyperthyroidism and ophthalmopathy. Disease lasting under 3 months, a NOSPECS grade of at least 4, and a Clinical Activity Score of at least 3 were features of the ophthalmopathy patients. Investigators excluded patients with uncontrolled infection, other autoimmune disease, pregnancy or lactation. Fresh peripheral blood, around 9.3 ml, was the source of the PBMCs. Germline V gene data show CDR1 as MNHEY and CDR2 as SVGEGT. V was cut by 6 bases and J by 9 bases, with 18 bases left in between. The CDR3 is 13 residues long.

The chain links TRBV6-2 or TRBV6-3 to TRBJ2-7; weak D call: TRBD2 (5 bases). Sequencing was done on a sample of blood. The source of this sequence is a woman aged 50 to 65 with Graves' ophthalmopathy. The CDR3 protein is CASSIRGSAAQYF. In DNA, the CDR3 is TGTGCCAGCAGCATAAGAGGTAGCGCGGCGCAGTACTTC.